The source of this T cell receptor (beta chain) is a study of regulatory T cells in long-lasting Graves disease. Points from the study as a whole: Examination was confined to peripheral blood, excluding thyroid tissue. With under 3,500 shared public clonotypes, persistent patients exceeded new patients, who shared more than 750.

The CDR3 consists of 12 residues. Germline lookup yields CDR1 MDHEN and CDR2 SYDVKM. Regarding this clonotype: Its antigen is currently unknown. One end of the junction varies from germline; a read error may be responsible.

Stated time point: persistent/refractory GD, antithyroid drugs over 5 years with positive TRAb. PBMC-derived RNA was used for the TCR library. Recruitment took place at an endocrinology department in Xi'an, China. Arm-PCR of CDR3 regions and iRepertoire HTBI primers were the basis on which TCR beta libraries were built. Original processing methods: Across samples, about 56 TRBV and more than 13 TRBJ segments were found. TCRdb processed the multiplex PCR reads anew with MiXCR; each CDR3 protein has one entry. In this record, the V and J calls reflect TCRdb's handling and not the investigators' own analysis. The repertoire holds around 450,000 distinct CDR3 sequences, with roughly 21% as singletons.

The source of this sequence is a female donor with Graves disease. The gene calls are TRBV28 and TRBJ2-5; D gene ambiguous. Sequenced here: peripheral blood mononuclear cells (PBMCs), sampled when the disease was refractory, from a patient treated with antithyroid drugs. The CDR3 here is CAGSLNQETQYF. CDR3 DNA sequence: TGTGCCGGCAGTTTAAATCAGGAGACCCAGTACTTC.